The entry below gives a single T cell receptor beta chain sequence along with its context. These data come from a study of CD8 T cells in Susac syndrome. It was with random hexamers that about 0.45 to 1 ug RNA was reverse transcribed. TCRdb passed the immunoSEQ multiplex PCR reads through MiXCR, listing each CDR3 protein once. This sample has hundreds of thousands of distinct CDR3 sequences, with 85% to 95% found just once. The T cells that were sequenced for TCR beta were CD8+ and CD4+ cells from blood. Negative isolation was used for CD8+ and CD4+ T cells, and FACS enrichment was applied to TEMRA cells. With 2 bases removed from V and 6 bases from J, the gap between germline ends came to 14 bases. The CDR3 has 14 residues. The germline V gene has CDR1 SGHVS and CDR2 FQNEAQ.

The chain couples TRBV7-8 to TRBJ2-7; D is unclear. The clonotype originates from a human donor with multiple sclerosis. The source material was CD4+ T cells from PBMCs. The chain's CDR3 is CASSLFRVGGEQYV. The CDR3 DNA reads as TGTGCCAGCAGCTTATTTCGGGTAGGTGGCGAGCAGTACGTC.